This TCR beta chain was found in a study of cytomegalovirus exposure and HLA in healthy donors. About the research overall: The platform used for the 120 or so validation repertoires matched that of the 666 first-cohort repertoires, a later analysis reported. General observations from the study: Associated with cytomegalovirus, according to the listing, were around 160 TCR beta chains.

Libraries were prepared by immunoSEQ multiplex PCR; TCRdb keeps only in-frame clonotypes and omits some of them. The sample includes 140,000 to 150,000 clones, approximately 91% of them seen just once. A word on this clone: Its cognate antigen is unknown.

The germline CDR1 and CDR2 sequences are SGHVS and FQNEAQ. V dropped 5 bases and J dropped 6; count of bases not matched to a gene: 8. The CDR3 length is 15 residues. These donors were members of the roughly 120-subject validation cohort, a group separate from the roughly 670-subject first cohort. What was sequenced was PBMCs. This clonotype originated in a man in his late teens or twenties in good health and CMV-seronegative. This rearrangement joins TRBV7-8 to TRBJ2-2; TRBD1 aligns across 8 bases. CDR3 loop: CASSDQGAGAGELFF. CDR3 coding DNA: TGTGCCAGCAGCGACCAGGGGGCGGGTGCCGGGGAGCTGTTTTTT.